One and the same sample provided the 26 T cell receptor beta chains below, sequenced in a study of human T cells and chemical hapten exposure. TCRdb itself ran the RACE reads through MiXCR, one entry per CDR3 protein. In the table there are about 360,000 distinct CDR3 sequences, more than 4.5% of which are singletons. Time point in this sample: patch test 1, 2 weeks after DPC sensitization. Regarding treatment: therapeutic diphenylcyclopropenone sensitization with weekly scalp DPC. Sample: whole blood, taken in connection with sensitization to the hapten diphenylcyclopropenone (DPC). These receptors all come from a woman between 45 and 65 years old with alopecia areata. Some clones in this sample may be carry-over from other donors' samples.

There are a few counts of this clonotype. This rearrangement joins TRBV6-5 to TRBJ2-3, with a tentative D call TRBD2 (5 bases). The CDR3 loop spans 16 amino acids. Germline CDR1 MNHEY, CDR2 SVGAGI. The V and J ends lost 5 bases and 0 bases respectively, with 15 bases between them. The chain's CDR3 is CASSELAATSTDTQYF. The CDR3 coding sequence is TGTGCCAGCAGTGAGCTAGCAGCTACTAGCACAGATACGCAGTATTTT.

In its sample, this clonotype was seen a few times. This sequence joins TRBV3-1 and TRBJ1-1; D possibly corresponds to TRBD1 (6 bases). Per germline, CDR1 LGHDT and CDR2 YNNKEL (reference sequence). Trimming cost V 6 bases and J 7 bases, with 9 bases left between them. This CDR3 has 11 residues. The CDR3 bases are TGTGCCAGCAGGGGGGCAAATGAAGCTTTCTTT. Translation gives CASRGANEAFF.

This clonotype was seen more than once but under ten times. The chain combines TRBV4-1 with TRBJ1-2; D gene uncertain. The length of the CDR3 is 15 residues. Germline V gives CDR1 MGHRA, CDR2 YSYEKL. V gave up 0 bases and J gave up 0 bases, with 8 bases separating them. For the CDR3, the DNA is TGCGCCAGCAGCCAAGACCGTTACCCTAACTATGGCTACACCTTC. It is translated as CASSQDRYPNYGYTF.

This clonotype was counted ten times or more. CDR3: CASSQDRAPYFYGYTF. The CDR3 DNA reads TGCGCCAGCAGCCAAGATAGGGCACCGTACTTTTATGGCTACACCTTC. J is TRBJ1-2 and V is TRBV4-1; D gene unclear. Germline CDR1 MGHRA, CDR2 YSYEKL. This CDR3 is 16 amino acids long. Between the trimmed V and J ends, which lost 0 bases and 5 bases, there was a span of 16 bases.

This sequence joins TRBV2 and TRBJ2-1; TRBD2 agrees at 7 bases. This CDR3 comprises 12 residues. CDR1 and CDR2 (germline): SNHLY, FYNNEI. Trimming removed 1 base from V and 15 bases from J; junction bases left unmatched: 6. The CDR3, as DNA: TGTGCCAGCAGTGAAGAGAGCGGGGCGGGGTTCTTC. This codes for CASSEESGAGFF.

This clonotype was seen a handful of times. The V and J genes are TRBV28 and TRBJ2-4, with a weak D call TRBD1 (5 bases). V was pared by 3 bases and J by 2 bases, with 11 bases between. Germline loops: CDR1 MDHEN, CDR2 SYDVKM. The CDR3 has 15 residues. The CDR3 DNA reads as TGTGCCAGCAGTTTCCTTACAGGATCCAAAAACATTCAGTACTTC. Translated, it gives CASSFLTGSKNIQYF.

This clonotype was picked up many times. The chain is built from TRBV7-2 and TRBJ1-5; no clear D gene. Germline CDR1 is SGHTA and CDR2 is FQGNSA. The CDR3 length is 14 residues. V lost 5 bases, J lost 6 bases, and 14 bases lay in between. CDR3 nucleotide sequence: TGTGCCAGCAGCCCTGTTAGGGTATCTCAGCCCCAGCATTTT. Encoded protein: CASSPVRVSQPQHF.

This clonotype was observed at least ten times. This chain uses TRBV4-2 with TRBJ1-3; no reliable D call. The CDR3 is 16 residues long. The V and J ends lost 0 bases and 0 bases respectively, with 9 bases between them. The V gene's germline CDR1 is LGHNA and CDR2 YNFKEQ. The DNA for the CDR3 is TGTGCCAGCAGCCAAGATGCAGGCACCTCTGGAAACACCATATATTTT. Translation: CASSQDAGTSGNTIYF.

In DNA form, the CDR3 reads TGCGCCAGCAGCTCCCGGGTAGCGGGAGTTACAGATACGCAGTATTTT. Protein: CASSSRVAGVTDTQYF. The rearrangement uses TRBV5-1 and TRBJ2-3; 9 nucleotides align to TRBD2. The CDR3 runs to 16 residues. The V segment lost 3 bases and the J segment 3 bases; nucleotides outside the gene matches: 8. Germline V gene data show CDR1 as SGHRS and CDR2 as YFSETQ.

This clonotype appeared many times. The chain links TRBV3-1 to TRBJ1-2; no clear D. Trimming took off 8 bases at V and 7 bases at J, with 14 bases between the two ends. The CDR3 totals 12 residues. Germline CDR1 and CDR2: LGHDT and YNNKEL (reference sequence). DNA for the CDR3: TGTGCCAGCGGTGAACGTATGAGTGGCTACACCTTC. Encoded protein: CASGERMSGYTF.

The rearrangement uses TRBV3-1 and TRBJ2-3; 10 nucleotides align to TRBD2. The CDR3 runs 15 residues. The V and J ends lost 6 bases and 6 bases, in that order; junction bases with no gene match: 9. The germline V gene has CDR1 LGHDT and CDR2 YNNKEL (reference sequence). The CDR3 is CASRSTSGVPDTQYF. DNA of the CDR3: TGTGCCAGCAGATCTACTAGCGGGGTTCCGGATACGCAGTATTTT.

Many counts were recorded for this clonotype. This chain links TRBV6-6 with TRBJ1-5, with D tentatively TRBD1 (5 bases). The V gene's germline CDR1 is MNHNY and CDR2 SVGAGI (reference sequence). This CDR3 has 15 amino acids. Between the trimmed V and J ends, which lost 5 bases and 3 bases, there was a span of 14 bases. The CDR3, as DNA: TGTGCCAGCAGTCCAAGCGGGGCCCACAATCAGCCCCAGCATTTT. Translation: CASSPSGAHNQPQHF.

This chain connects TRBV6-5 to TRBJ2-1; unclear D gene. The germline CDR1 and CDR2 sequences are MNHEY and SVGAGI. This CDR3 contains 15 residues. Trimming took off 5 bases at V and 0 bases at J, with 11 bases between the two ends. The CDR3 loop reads CASSPQWSSYNEQFF. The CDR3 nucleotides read TGTGCCAGCAGTCCTCAATGGAGCTCCTACAATGAGCAGTTCTTC.

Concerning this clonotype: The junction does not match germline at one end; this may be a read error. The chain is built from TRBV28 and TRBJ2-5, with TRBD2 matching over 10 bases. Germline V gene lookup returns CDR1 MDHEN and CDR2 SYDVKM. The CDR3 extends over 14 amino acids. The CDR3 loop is CASRDTSGEGTQYF. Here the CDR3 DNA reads TGTGCTAGCAGGGACACTAGCGGGGAGGGGACCCAGTACTTC.

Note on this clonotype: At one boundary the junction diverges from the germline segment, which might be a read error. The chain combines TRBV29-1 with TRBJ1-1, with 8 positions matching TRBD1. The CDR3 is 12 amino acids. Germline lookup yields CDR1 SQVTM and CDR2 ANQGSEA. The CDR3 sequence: CSVEGTDRGAFF. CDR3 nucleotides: TGCAGCGTCGAAGGGACCGACAGGGGAGCTTTCTTT.

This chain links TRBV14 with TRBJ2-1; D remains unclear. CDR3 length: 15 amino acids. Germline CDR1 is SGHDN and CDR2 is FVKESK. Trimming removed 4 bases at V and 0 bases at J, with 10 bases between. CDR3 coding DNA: TGTGCCAGCAGCCCCAGCGTAACCTCCTACAATGAGCAGTTCTTC. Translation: CASSPSVTSYNEQFF.

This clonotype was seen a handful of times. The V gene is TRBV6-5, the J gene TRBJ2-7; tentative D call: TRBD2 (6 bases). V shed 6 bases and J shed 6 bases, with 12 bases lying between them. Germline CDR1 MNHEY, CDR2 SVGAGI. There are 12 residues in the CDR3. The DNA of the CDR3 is TGTGCCAGCAGCGGAGGGCCTCTCGAGCAGTACTTC. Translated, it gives CASSGGPLEQYF.

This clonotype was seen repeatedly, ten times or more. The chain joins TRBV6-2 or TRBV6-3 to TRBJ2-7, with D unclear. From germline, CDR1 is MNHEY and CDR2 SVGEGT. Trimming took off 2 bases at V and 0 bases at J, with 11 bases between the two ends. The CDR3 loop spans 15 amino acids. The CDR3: CASSYPTGSSYEQYF. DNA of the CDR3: TGTGCCAGCAGTTACCCTACCGGGTCCTCCTACGAGCAGTACTTC.

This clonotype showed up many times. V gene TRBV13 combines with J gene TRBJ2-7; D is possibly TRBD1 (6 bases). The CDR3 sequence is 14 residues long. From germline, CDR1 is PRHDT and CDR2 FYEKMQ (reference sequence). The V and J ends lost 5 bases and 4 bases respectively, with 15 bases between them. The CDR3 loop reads CASSPTGRGYEQYF. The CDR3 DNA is TGTGCCAGCAGCCCGACAGGCCGTGGGTACGAGCAGTACTTC.

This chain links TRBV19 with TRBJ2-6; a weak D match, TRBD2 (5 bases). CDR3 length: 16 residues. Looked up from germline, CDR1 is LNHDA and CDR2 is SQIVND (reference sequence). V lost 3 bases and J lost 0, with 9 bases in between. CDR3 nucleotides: TGTGCCAGTAGTATCGACGGACTCTCTGGGGCCAACGTCCTGACTTTC. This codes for CASSIDGLSGANVLTF.

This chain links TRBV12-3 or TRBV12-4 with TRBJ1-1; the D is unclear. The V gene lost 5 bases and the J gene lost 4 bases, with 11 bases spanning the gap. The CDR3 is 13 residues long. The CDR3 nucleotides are TGTGCCAGCAGTCCCTCGGAGACCACTGAAGCTTTCTTT. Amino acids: CASSPSETTEAFF.

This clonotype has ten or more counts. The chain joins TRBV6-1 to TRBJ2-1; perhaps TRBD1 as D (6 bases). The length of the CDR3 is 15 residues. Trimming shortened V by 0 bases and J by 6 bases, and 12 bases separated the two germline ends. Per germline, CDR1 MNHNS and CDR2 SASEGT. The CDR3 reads CASSEAMWGPNEQFF. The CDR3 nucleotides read TGTGCCAGCAGTGAAGCGATGTGGGGGCCCAATGAGCAGTTCTTC.

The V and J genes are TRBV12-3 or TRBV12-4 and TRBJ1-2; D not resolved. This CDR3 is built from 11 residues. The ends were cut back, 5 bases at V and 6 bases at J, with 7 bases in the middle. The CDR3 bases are TGTGCCAGCAGTGTCGGCAATGGCTACACCTTC. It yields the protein CASSVGNGYTF.

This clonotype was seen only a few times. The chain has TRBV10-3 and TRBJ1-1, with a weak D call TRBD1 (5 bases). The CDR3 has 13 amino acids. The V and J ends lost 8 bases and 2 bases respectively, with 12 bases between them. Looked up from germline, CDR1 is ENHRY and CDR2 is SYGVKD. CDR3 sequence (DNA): TGTGCCATCCGGGTGGGGGGTAACACTGAAGCTTTCTTT. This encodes CAIRVGGNTEAFF.

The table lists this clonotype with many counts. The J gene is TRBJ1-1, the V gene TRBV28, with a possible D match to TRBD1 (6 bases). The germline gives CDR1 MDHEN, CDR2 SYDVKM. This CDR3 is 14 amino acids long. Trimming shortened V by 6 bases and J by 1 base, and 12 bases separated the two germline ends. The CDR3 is CASRGLQGNTEAFF. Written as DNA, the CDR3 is TGTGCCAGCAGAGGACTACAGGGGAACACTGAAGCTTTCTTT.

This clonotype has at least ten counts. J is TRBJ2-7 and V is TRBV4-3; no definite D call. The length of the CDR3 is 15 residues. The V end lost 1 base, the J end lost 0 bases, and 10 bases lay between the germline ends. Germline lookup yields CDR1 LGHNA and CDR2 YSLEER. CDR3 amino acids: CASSQGVGTSYEQYF. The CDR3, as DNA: TGCGCCAGCAGCCAAGGAGTCGGTACCTCCTACGAGCAGTACTTC.